This T cell receptor beta chain is from a study of blood T cell repertoires in COVID-19 (dated by TCRdb to 2018 to 2020). Context from the whole study: Samples from collaborators originated in the United States, Italy and Spain and spanned both the acute and convalescent phases of COVID-19. The material from the prospective study consisted of cDNA or gDNA derived from T cells, B-cell-depleted T cells, or PBMCs. Deeply sampled blood TCRbeta repertoires from subjects exposed to, actively infected with, or recovered from COVID-19 were included in the dataset. The repertoires were released in a freely available public database intended as a resource for research on the immune response to SARS-CoV-2. The samples were drawn from the first 160 participants of the ongoing ImmuneRACE study and from roughly 1,300 subjects provided by 6 global collaborators. Sample metadata almost always included a de-identified subject ID, COVID-19 status, age in years and sex. Where HLA class I and class II types were available, the types were taken from metadata supplied by the sample provider, not from assay-based typing. The full study reports these points: How much clinical and demographic metadata was included differed by source and by participant, and the metadata was provided uncurated.

A remark on this clone: There is no known antigen for this receptor. No quality values exist for individual bases; no much larger clone is one base distant.

The immunoSEQ Assay, a bias-controlled multiplex PCR, was used to amplify TCRbeta CDR3 regions from genomic DNA. The source study handled its data this way. The number of nucleated cells in each sample was estimated by amplification of reference gene primers within the assay. To quantify the absolute abundance of each unique TCRbeta CDR3 rearrangement, sequence reads were collapsed and filtered. For each sample, productive Simpson clonality was calculated as the square root of Simpson's diversity index across productive rearrangements. Imported from immuneACCESS, the table was reduced by TCRdb to in-frame sequences with V and J called. These copies leave out some clones; in studies compared against another copy, an unresolved V gene accounts for under half, and the cause of the remainder is not known. V and J calls and clone size are as listed in that table; D and trimming were resolved from the DNA. This sample comprises fewer than 200,000 clones, 75% to 90% of them detected only once. The ten biggest clones cover around 4.3% of the sample.

V lost 3 bases and J lost 3 bases; the stretch between them is 11 bases long. The CDR3 covers 14 residues, taking in both the cysteine and the phenylalanine. The CDR3 DNA has 42 bases and is translated from base 1. CDR1 and CDR2, per the germline V gene (reference sequence), are SEHNR and FQNEAQ. Enrolling through a virtual design, the prospective study's participants ranged in age from roughly 18 to 90 years and lived across about two dozen United States geographic areas. Cohort assignment in the prospective study relied on participant-reported clinical history from a screening survey and a study questionnaire. For ImmuneRACE Cohort 3, a participant was defined as recovered based on two consecutive negative NP/OP PCR tests, clearance by a healthcare professional, or resolution of symptoms. Mobile phlebotomists in the prospective study collected whole blood, serum and a nasopharyngeal or oropharyngeal swab from every participant. Over a roughly 2-month period, participants in the prospective study had the option of providing additional blood draws and questionnaires. Blood samples from the prospective study were shipped frozen or at room temperature prior to DNA extraction.

The receptor chain draws on TRBV7-9 and TRBJ1-1, and TRBD1 may be the D gene, going by 6 matching bases. This receptor was identified in a woman aged 45-59 years who had recovered from COVID-19. The sequencing input was PBMCs or T cells enriched from blood (not recorded which). The nucleotide sequence reads TGTGCCAGCAGCTTCCGGACAGAGGACACTGAAGCTTTCTTT. This encodes CASSFRTEDTEAFF. Outside the CDR3, residues come from the reference TRBV7-9 and TRBJ1-1 proteins, so the full variable domain is: DTGVSQNPRHKITKRGQNVTFRCDPISEHNRLYWYRQTLGQGPEFLTYFQNEAQLEKSRLLSDRFSAERPKGSFSTLEIQRTEQGDSAMYLCASSFRTEDTEAFFGQGTRLTVV.